This TCR beta chain emerged from a study of T cell responses to AZD1222 COVID-19 vaccine. V was clipped by 2 bases and J by 6 bases; unmatched bases: 11. The CDR3 has 16 amino acids. CDR1 is SGHRS and CDR2 is YFSETQ in the germline V gene. In regard to this clone: No antigen is known for it.

TCRdb's table, derived via immunoSEQ multiplex PCR, lists solely in-frame clones and lacks some. The sample lists about 100,000 clones, about 90% occurring once. Overall study results and limits: Sampling captured repertoires only after the peak T cell response.

The rearrangement uses TRBV5-1 and TRBJ1-2; 9 bases map to TRBD1. The origin of this receptor is an adult in good health. The sequencing here drew on peripheral blood, taken on day 0 of AZD1222 vaccination. DNA for the CDR3: TGCGCCAGCAGCTTCCCCTACAGGGGGCGTAAGGATGGCTACACCTTC. This encodes CASSFPYRGRKDGYTF.